This T cell receptor (beta chain) was obtained from a study of blood T cell repertoires in COVID-19. Generated by immunoSEQ multiplex PCR, the TCRdb table keeps only in-frame clones and is missing some. The data hold tens of thousands of clones, with 81% observed a single time. This CDR3 spans 16 amino acids. Germline V CDR1 and CDR2: SGHTA, FQGTGA. Between the trimmed V and J ends, which lost 1 base and 10 bases, there was a span of 20 bases. The TCR sequence derives from a man at least 80 years old with COVID-19, enrolled during active disease. The chain employs TRBV7-3 and TRBJ2-1; D possibly corresponds to TRBD2 (6 bases). Sequenced input: peripheral blood. The CDR3 spells CASSLMGGPPGPEQFF. CDR3 sequence (DNA): TGTGCCAGCAGCTTAATGGGGGGACCCCCTGGCCCCGAGCAGTTCTTC.